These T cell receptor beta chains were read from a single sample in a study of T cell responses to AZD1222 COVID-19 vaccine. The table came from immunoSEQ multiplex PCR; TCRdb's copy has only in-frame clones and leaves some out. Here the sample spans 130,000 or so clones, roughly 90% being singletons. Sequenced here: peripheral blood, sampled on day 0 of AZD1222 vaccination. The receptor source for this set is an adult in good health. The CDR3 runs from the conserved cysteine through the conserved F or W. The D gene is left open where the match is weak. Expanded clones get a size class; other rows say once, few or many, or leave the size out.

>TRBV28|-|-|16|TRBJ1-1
TGTGCCAGCGGGGGGTGGGCACGCGGGCAGAACACTGAAGCTTTCTTT
CASGGWARGQNTEAFF
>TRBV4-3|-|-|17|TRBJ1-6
TGCGCCAGCAGCCAAGATCATAGGTCAGGGGAAAACTCACCCCTCCACTTT
CASSQDHRSGENSPLHF
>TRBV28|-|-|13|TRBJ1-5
TGTGCCAGCAGTTTCCCCCTCAATCAGCCCCAGCATTTT
CASSFPLNQPQHF
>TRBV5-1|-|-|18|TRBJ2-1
TGCGCCAGCAGCTTGGCAGCCTGGGCACAGGGAGATCCGGGTGAGCAGTTCTTC
CASSLAAWAQGDPGEQFF
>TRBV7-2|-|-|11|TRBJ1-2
TGTGCCAGCAACGGACCTTGGGGCTACACCTTC
CASNGPWGYTF
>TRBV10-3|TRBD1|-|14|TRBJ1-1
TGTGCCATCAGTGTGACAGGGGACGGAGCTGAAGCTTTCTTT
CAISVTGDGAEAFF
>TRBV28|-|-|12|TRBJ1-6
TGTGCCAGCAGCACCCTGGCTTCACCCCTCCACTTT
CASSTLASPLHF
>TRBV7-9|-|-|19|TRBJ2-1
TGTGCCAGCAGCTTAGCGTTTCCTAGCGCCTCACCCCGGAGGAATGAGCAGTTCTTC
CASSLAFPSASPRRNEQFF
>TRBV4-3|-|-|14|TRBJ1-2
TGCGCCAGCAGCGTGGGAGACTGGGACTATGGCTACACCTTC
CASSVGDWDYGYTF
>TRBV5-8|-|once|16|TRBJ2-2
TGTGCCAGCAGCTTGGGGGGTTTTTGGAACACCGGGGAGCTGTTTTTT
CASSLGGFWNTGELFF
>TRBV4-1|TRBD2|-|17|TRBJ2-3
TGCGCCAGCACCCCTTTGGGGGGCGGGGGGAGGACAGATACGCAGTATTTT
CASTPLGGGGRTDTQYF
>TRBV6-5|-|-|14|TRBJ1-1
TGTGCCAGCAGTTACGGCAGGGAAGGGACTGAAGCTTTCTTT
CASSYGREGTEAFF
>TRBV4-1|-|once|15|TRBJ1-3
TGCGCCAGCAGCCAAGTGGGCCAACGGGGAAACACCATATATTTT
CASSQVGQRGNTIYF
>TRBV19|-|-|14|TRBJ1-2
TGTGCCAGTAGTATCCTAGACAGTCTCTATGGCTACACCTTC
CASSILDSLYGYTF
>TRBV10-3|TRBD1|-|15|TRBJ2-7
TGTGCCATCAGTGAGCTTTACCGGGACAGCTACGAGCAGTACTTC
CAISELYRDSYEQYF
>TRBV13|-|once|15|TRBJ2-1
TGTGCCAGCAGCTTAAGAGGGAGCTCCTACAATGAGCAGTTCTTC
CASSLRGSSYNEQFF
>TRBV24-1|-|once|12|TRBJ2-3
TGTGCCACCTCCATGAGCACAGATACGCAGTATTTT
CATSMSTDTQYF
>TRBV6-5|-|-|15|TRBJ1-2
TGTGCCAGCAGTTACTCGATGCTTATTCGCTATGGCTACACCTTC
CASSYSMLIRYGYTF
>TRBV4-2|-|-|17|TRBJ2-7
TGTGCCAGCAGGCACGAGTCTGGGGGGACTCGCTCCTACGAGCAGTACTTC
CASRHESGGTRSYEQYF
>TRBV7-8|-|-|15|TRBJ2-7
TGTGCCAGCAGCTTATCCAGGTTTCCTCCCTACGAGCAGTACTTC
CASSLSRFPPYEQYF
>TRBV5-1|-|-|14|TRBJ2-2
TGCGCCAGCAGCGTCCGACAGTACACCGGGGAGCTGTTTTTT
CASSVRQYTGELFF
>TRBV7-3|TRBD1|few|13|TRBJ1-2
TGTGCCAGCAGCTTCCGACAGGGTTATGGCTACACCTTC
CASSFRQGYGYTF
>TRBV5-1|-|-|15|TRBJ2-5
TGCGCCAGCAGCTTGGTTATAGGGTCTAAAGAGACCCAGTACTTC
CASSLVIGSKETQYF
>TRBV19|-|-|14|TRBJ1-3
TGTGCCAGTAGTATAATGACTGTCCCAAACACCATATATTTT
CASSIMTVPNTIYF
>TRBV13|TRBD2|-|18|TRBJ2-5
TGTGCCAGCAGCCTTGAGGGACTAGCGGGAGAGACTCAAGAGACCCAGTACTTC
CASSLEGLAGETQETQYF
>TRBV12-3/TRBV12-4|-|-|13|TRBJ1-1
TGTGCCATTCTCCAATGGGGGAACACTGAAGCTTTCTTT
CAILQWGNTEAFF
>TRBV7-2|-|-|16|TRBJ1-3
TGTGCCAGCAGCTTAGGTTCCGGGACTTCAGGAAACACCATATATTTT
CASSLGSGTSGNTIYF
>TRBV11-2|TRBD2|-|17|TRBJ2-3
TGTGCCAGCAGCGCGCGGTCTAGCGGGATCTCCACAGATACGCAGTATTTT
CASSARSSGISTDTQYF
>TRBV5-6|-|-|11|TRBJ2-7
TGTGCCAGCAGCCAATACTACGAGCAGTACTTC
CASSQYYEQYF
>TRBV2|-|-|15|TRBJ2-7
TGTGCCAGCAGTGCCCGGGGGCTTCGGACCTACGAGCAGTACTTC
CASSARGLRTYEQYF
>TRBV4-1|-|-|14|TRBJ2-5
TGCGCCAGCAGCCAAGATTGGGGGCTGGAGACCCAGTACTTC
CASSQDWGLETQYF
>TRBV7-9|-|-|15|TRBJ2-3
TGTGCCAGCAGCTCTTGGGACATAGGAACAGATACGCAGTATTTT
CASSSWDIGTDTQYF
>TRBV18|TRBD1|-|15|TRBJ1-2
TGTGCCAGCTCACCGACAGGGGAACTTTATCTTGGCTACACCTTC
CASSPTGELYLGYTF
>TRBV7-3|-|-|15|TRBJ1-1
TGTGCCAGCAGCTCCGTCGGGGGTACTAACACTGAAGCTTTCTTT
CASSSVGGTNTEAFF
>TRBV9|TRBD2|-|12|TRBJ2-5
TGTGCCAGCAGACTAGCGGGTCCTACCCAGTACTTC
CASRLAGPTQYF
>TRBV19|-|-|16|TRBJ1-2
TGTGCCAGTAGTATGTTGGACGCCGGGGCGAACTATGGCTACACCTTC
CASSMLDAGANYGYTF
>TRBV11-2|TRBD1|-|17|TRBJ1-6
TGTGCCAGCGTGGCGGGACAGGGGCGCTCCTATAATTCACCCCTCCACTTT
CASVAGQGRSYNSPLHF
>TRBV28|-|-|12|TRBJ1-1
TGTGCCAGCAGTTTATTGGGGAAAGTGGCTTTCTTT
CASSLLGKVAFF
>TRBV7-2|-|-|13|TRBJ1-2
TGTGCCAGCAGCTCCTCTCCTATCCAAGGCTACACCTTC
CASSSSPIQGYTF
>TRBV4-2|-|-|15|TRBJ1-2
TGTGCCAGCAGCCAATACATGACAGGAAACTATGGCTACACCTTC
CASSQYMTGNYGYTF
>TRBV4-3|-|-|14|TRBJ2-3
TGCGCCAGCAGCCAAGATCCGGTCGGGAATACGCAGTATTTT
CASSQDPVGNTQYF